The 23 T cell receptor beta chains below were found in one sample sequenced in a study of OX40 agonist ivuxolimab in advanced cancers. This table comes from immunoSEQ multiplex PCR, and its TCRdb copy is limited to in-frame clones, with some not included. The sample includes under 95,000 clones, over 90% of them seen just once. The sequenced sample was CD4+ or CD8+ T cells sorted from blood, obtained in a trial of the OX40 agonist ivuxolimab. Receptors were obtained from an adult with an advanced solid tumor such as melanoma, head and neck, liver or kidney cancer.

This sequence joins TRBV6-4 and TRBJ2-7, with D maybe TRBD2 (7 bases). V lost 4 bases and J lost 4, with 20 bases in between. The CDR3 runs 16 residues. The germline CDR1 and CDR2 sequences are MRHNA and SNTAGT. CDR3 residues: CASSVPRGGPLYEQYF. The CDR3 bases are TGTGCCAGCAGTGTACCAAGGGGGGGCCCCCTATACGAGCAGTACTTC.

The CDR3 region has the DNA TGTGCCAGCAGTGGTCAGATAGGTACCGGGGAGCTGTTTTTT. Translating gives CASSGQIGTGELFF. This chain joins TRBV2 and TRBJ2-2; D unresolved. Germline V gives CDR1 SNHLY, CDR2 FYNNEI. V lost 4 bases, J lost 5 bases, and 11 bases lay in between. The CDR3 runs 14 residues.

The chain links TRBV6-1 to TRBJ1-2, with 9 nucleotides matching TRBD1. Unmatched junction bases numbered 7, after V lost 4 bases and J lost 4 bases. The CDR3 runs to 15 residues. Looked up from germline, CDR1 is MNHNS and CDR2 is SASEGT. The CDR3 loop reads CASSGGTGSPYGYTF. In DNA, the CDR3 is TGTGCCAGCAGTGGGGGGACAGGGAGTCCCTATGGCTACACCTTC.

This chain links TRBV6-5 with TRBJ1-1, with unresolved D. Between the trimmed V and J ends, which lost 7 bases and 8 bases, there was a span of 17 bases. The germline CDR1 and CDR2 sequences are MNHEY and SVGAGI. This CDR3 spans 13 amino acids. The CDR3 DNA sequence: TGTGCCAGCACCGTCGGGAGGCAAACCGAAGCTTTCTTT. Its translation is CASTVGRQTEAFF.

The V call is TRBV19, the J call TRBJ2-2; TRBD2 matches at 7 bases. Germline CDR1 reads LNHDA; CDR2 reads SQIVND (reference sequence). The CDR3 length is 15 residues. V trimming: 3 bases; J trimming: 0 bases; junction bases outside the gene matches: 1. The CDR3 reads CASSMAGANTGELFF. The CDR3 DNA reads as TGTGCCAGTAGTATGGCGGGGGCGAACACCGGGGAGCTGTTTTTT.

This rearrangement joins TRBV19 to TRBJ2-7; D is unclear. The CDR3 covers 14 residues. Trimming took 3 bases from V and 0 from J, leaving 9 bases between them. The germline V gene encodes CDR1 LNHDA and CDR2 SQIVND (reference sequence). CDR3: CASSIASDSYEQYF. The CDR3 DNA reads as TGTGCCAGTAGTATCGCAAGCGACTCCTACGAGCAGTACTTC.

This clone was recorded a few times. Distinct nucleotide sequences in the sample also encode this CDR3. V is TRBV20-1 and J is TRBJ1-1; D is unclear. The CDR3 length is 10 residues. CDR1 is DFQATT, CDR2 SNEGSKA, per germline (reference sequence). Trimming stripped 6 bases from V and 0 bases from J, with 2 bases between. In nucleotides, the CDR3 is TGCAGTGCCTTGAACACTGAAGCTTTCTTT. Amino acid sequence: CSALNTEAFF.

The V and J genes are TRBV7-8 and TRBJ2-5; D perhaps matches TRBD2 (7 bases). The CDR3 loop spans 15 amino acids. V shed 2 bases and J shed 4 bases, with 14 bases lying between them. Germline CDR1 is SGHVS and CDR2 is FQNEAQ. CDR3 amino acids: CASSLLGGAGETQYF. The CDR3 nucleotides are TGTGCCAGCAGCTTATTAGGGGGGGCCGGAGAGACCCAGTACTTC.

The rearrangement links TRBV25-1 to TRBJ1-2; a possible D gene is TRBD1 (5 bases). Between the trimmed V and J ends, which lost 3 bases and 10 bases, there was a span of 15 bases. The length of the CDR3 is 13 residues. Germline CDR1 reads MGHDK; CDR2 reads SYGVNS. The CDR3 nucleotides read TGTGCCAGCAGTGATGGGACGCTCCATACCTACACCTTC. The encoded protein is CASSDGTLHTYTF.

V and J are TRBV21-1 and TRBJ2-3; the table names TRBD1, a call not compared with the DNA. TRBV21-1 is a known pseudogene. The CDR3 is 16 residues long. CDR3 DNA sequence: TGTGCCAGCAGCTTTCCGGGACAGCGACCCACAGATACGCAGTATTTT. Amino acid sequence: CASSFPGQRPTDTQYF.

The chain has TRBV18 and TRBJ2-3, with no clear D. Trimming removed 0 bases from V and 4 bases from J, with 8 bases in between. The CDR3 is 14 residues long. The germline CDR1 and CDR2 sequences are KGHSH and LQKENI. This CDR3 reads CASSPPLEADTQYF. The CDR3 DNA reads TGTGCCAGCTCACCACCCCTCGAGGCAGATACGCAGTATTTT.

The genes are TRBV10-2 and TRBJ1-2; D unresolved. The CDR3 is made up of 12 amino acids. V was pared by 4 bases and J by 2 bases, with 5 bases between. The germline V gene encodes CDR1 WSHSY and CDR2 SAAADI. CDR3 in amino acids: CASSGRNYGYTF. CDR3 nucleotides: TGCGCCAGCAGTGGTCGAAACTATGGCTACACCTTC.

The chain carries TRBV6-5 and TRBJ1-5, with D unclear. V lost 0 bases and J 9 bases, leaving 9 bases between the germline ends. This CDR3 has 13 residues. Germline lookup yields CDR1 MNHEY and CDR2 SVGAGI. The CDR3 nucleotides read TGTGCCAGCAGTTACTCTCAGGAGGGGCCCCAGCATTTT. This gives the protein CASSYSQEGPQHF.

This clone was detected only once. CDR3 sequence reads: CASSLSLRNEQYF. CDR3 DNA sequence: TGCGCCAGCAGCCTAAGTTTAAGGAACGAGCAGTACTTC. The chain links TRBV5-1 to TRBJ2-7, with no clear D. The V end lost 4 bases, the J end lost 5 bases, and 13 bases lay between the germline ends. The CDR3 sequence is 13 residues long. Germline CDR1 is SGHRS and CDR2 is YFSETQ.

V is TRBV14 and J is TRBJ2-7, with D perhaps matching TRBD1 (5 bases). The CDR3 is 11 residues long. CDR1 and CDR2 from the germline V gene are SGHDN and FVKESK. Trimming removed 8 bases at V and 2 bases at J, with 7 bases between. DNA of the CDR3: TGTGCCAGCTCGGACACCTACGAGCAGTACTTC. Translating gives CASSDTYEQYF.

J is TRBJ2-1 and V is TRBV4-3, with a tentative D call TRBD2 (5 bases). Trimming removed 1 base from V and 10 bases from J, with 11 bases in between. This CDR3 is 13 amino acids long. Looked up from germline, CDR1 is LGHNA and CDR2 is YSLEER. The CDR3 DNA reads as TGCGCCAGCAGCCAAGGGACTTCCAACGAGCAGTTCTTC. It translates to CASSQGTSNEQFF.

This rearrangement joins TRBV30 to TRBJ2-7; no definite D call. The CDR3 has 10 amino acids. Trimming left V 5 bases short and J 5 bases short, with 7 bases between. Germline loops: CDR1 GTSNPN, CDR2 SVGIG (reference sequence). The CDR3 bases are TGTGCCTGGGGCCACCACGAGCAGTACTTC. It specifies CAWGHHEQYF.

This chain links TRBV5-6 with TRBJ2-3; D ambiguous. The germline V gene encodes CDR1 SGHDT and CDR2 YYEEEE. V dropped 0 bases and J dropped 0 bases, with 11 bases sitting between them. The CDR3 consists of 16 residues. CDR3 sequence reads: CASSLVHRSSTDTQYF. The CDR3 DNA follows: TGTGCCAGCAGCTTGGTGCATAGGTCTAGCACAGATACGCAGTATTTT.

V usage is TRBV4-1 and J usage is TRBJ2-2; possibly TRBD2 for D (5 bases). CDR1 is MGHRA, CDR2 YSYEKL, per germline. The CDR3 length is 13 residues. Deletions cut 3 bases from V and 7 bases from J, with 9 bases between. The CDR3: CASSHEGLGELFF. CDR3 sequence (DNA): TGCGCCAGCAGCCACGAGGGCCTCGGGGAGCTGTTTTTT.

The chain has TRBV13 and TRBJ2-1; D gene ambiguous. The CDR3 extends over 14 amino acids. Trimming removed 3 bases at V and 0 bases at J, with 6 bases between. The germline gives CDR1 PRHDT, CDR2 FYEKMQ (reference sequence). Here the CDR3 reads CASSFVSSYNEQFF. The CDR3 DNA sequence: TGTGCCAGCAGCTTCGTCAGCTCCTACAATGAGCAGTTCTTC.

The chain is built from TRBV7-8 and TRBJ2-1; 7 bases agree with TRBD1. After removal of 4 bases from V and 5 bases from J, the junction contained 8 bases not matched to a gene. CDR1 is SGHVS, CDR2 FQNEAQ, per germline. This CDR3 is 15 amino acids long. The CDR3 is CASSSRTGPHNEQFF. DNA of the CDR3: TGTGCCAGCAGCTCAAGGACAGGCCCTCACAATGAGCAGTTCTTC.

The chain uses TRBV7-9 and TRBJ2-3, with 12 nucleotides matching TRBD2. The CDR3 spans 17 residues. The germline gives CDR1 SEHNR, CDR2 FQNEAQ (reference sequence). V trimming: 2 bases; J trimming: 5 bases; junction bases outside the gene matches: 8. The CDR3 sequence: CASSLPRTSGNKDTQYF. The CDR3 DNA reads as TGTGCCAGCAGCTTACCGCGGACTAGCGGGAACAAAGATACGCAGTATTTT.

The chain joins TRBV5-1 to TRBJ2-7; 11 nucleotides agree with TRBD1. V shed 3 bases, J shed 3 bases, and the junction held 8 bases outside the gene matches. The CDR3 loop spans 16 amino acids. CDR1 and CDR2 from the germline V gene are SGHRS and YFSETQ. The CDR3 reads CASSSGRTGGIYEQYF. The CDR3 nucleotides are TGCGCCAGCAGCTCAGGCCGGACAGGGGGCATCTACGAGCAGTACTTC.